The 6 T cell receptor beta chains below were found in one sample sequenced in a study of OX40 agonist ivuxolimab in advanced cancers. The method was immunoSEQ multiplex PCR; TCRdb's version includes in-frame clones alone and lacks a portion of them. The sample consists of more than 10,000 clones, 75% to 90% of them appearing once. This sample comprised CD4+ or CD8+ T cells sorted from blood, obtained in a trial of the OX40 agonist ivuxolimab. The receptors shown here come from an adult with an advanced solid tumor such as melanoma, head and neck, liver or kidney cancer.

This chain connects TRBV28 to TRBJ1-6; D uncertain. This CDR3 contains 15 residues. Germline V gene lookup returns CDR1 MDHEN and CDR2 SYDVKM. V was clipped by 1 base and J by 9 bases, with 13 bases between them. CDR3 coding DNA: TGTGCCAGCAGTTTATTTTGGGGTATGGGTTCACCCCTCCACTTT. Translating it yields CASSLFWGMGSPLHF.

This clone was seen a few times. The chain uses TRBV12-5 and TRBJ2-2; a weak D match, TRBD1 (6 bases). V lost 7 bases and J lost 3, with 18 bases in between. The CDR3 loop spans 16 amino acids. The germline V gene encodes CDR1 LGHNT and CDR2 FRNRAP. CDR3 bases: TGTGCTAGTGACCAGATCCGGGACACACACACCGGGGAGCTGTTTTTT. It specifies CASDQIRDTHTGELFF.

The CDR3 loop reads CAAGGRGMGSYNEQFF. CDR3 bases: TGTGCCGCGGGGGGACGGGGCATGGGGTCCTACAATGAGCAGTTCTTC. J is TRBJ2-1 and V is TRBV28; 8 bases agree with TRBD2. Germline values: CDR1 MDHEN, CDR2 SYDVKM. This CDR3 region has 16 residues. The ends lost 11 bases at V and 1 base at J; junction bases unmatched: 13. The complete variable domain, with remaining parts taken from reference TRBV28 and TRBJ2-1, reads DVKVTQSSRYLVKRTGEKVFLECVQDMDHENMFWYRQDPGLGLRLIYFSYDVKMKEKGDIPEGYSVSREKKERFSLILESASTNQTSMYLCAAGGRGMGSYNEQFFGPGTRLTVL.

The chain couples TRBV7-2 to TRBJ2-2, with 8 bases identical to TRBD2. The CDR3 extends over 16 amino acids. V was pared by 5 bases and J by 0 bases, with 5 bases of the junction left unmatched. Germline V gene data show CDR1 as SGHTA and CDR2 as FQGNSA. The CDR3 protein is CASSPPGLANTGELFF. The CDR3 DNA is TGTGCCAGCAGCCCCCCGGGACTAGCGAACACCGGGGAGCTGTTTTTT.

The rearrangement joins TRBV21-1 to TRBJ1-2. TRBV21-1 is shown as a pseudogene. This CDR3 has 8 residues. Here the CDR3 DNA reads TGTGCCAGCAGCCCCCGCACCTTC. This sequence encodes CASSPRTF.

This clone was seen once. The gene calls are TRBV4-2 and TRBJ2-3, with D possibly matching TRBD2 (5 bases). CDR1 and CDR2 (germline): LGHNA, YNFKEQ. The CDR3 runs to 17 residues. Trimming removed 3 bases from V and 2 bases from J, with 18 bases in between. The CDR3, as DNA: TGTGCCAGCAGCCACTCAGGCCCAGCGGACTTCACAGATACGCAGTATTTT. Translation: CASSHSGPADFTDTQYF.